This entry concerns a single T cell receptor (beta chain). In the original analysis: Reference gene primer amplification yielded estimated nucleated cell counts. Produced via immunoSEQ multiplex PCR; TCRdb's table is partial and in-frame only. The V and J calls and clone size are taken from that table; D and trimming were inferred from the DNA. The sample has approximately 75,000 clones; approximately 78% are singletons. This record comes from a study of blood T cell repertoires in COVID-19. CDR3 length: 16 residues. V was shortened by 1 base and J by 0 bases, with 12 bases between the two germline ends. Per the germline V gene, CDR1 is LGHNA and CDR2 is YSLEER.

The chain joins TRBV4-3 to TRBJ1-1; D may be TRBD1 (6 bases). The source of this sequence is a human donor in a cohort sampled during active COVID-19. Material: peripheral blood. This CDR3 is CASSQGPGDMNTEAFF. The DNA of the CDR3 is TGCGCCAGCAGCCAAGGGCCAGGGGACATGAACACTGAAGCTTTCTTT.